This T cell receptor (beta chain) was recovered during a study of T cells in Graves' hyperthyroidism and ophthalmopathy. Study-wide points: Most thyroid clonotypes with frequency above 0.001 were detected in blood. With a median lead of around 6.7 months before onset, the model predicted ophthalmopathy.

Clinical symptoms, serum thyroxine, TRAb, thyroid ultrasound and orbital computed tomography informed diagnoses. This clonotype was found once. What it recognizes is unknown. This CDR3 has 15 residues. The V gene lost 6 bases and the J gene lost 1 base, with 14 bases spanning the gap. CDR1 is MGHDK, CDR2 SYGVNS, per germline. Researchers amplified the TCR beta CDR3 regions from RNA transcripts. During a first-round RT-PCR of the TCR CDR3, the HTBI primer set was used. TCRdb re-called the multiplex PCR reads with MiXCR, one entry per CDR3 protein. The sample shows 560,000 or so distinct CDR3 sequences, approximately 20% of them seen only once.

This receptor was taken from a middle-aged man with Graves' ophthalmopathy. The material sequenced was blood. The V call is TRBV25-1, the J call TRBJ2-3; D perhaps matches TRBD2 (6 bases). CDR3 region: CASRLAGMGTDTQYF. CDR3 nucleotides: TGTGCCAGCAGGCTGGCGGGGATGGGCACAGATACGCAGTATTTT. The full variable domain, its missing parts supplied by reference TRBV25-1 and TRBJ2-3, is EADIYQTPRYLVIGTGKKITLECSQTMGHDKMYWYQQDPGMELHLIHYSYGVNSTEKGDLSSESTVSRIRTEHFPLTLESARPSHTSQYLCASRLAGMGTDTQYFGPGTRLTVL.